The 8 T cell receptor beta chains presented below share a single source sample, sequenced in a study of blood T cell repertoires in COVID-19. Using immunoSEQ multiplex PCR, the repertoire was profiled, and TCRdb retains in-frame clones only, with some absent. The sample records roughly 64,000 clones, 75% to 85% being singletons. Specimen: peripheral blood. Receptors were obtained from a woman aged 60-75 years with acute or convalescent COVID-19.

In this sample, this clone turned up once. The chain recombines TRBV30 with TRBJ2-3; 15 bases fit TRBD2. The junction had 5 bases not matched to a gene; V was cut back by 4 bases and J by 3 bases. Germline lookup yields CDR1 GTSNPN and CDR2 SVGIG (reference sequence). This CDR3 is 16 amino acids long. The DNA for the CDR3 is TGTGCCTGGACCTCGGGACTAGCGGGGGGAACAGATACGCAGTATTTT. This sequence encodes CAWTSGLAGGTDTQYF.

The gene calls are TRBV20-1 and TRBJ2-3; 11 nucleotides line up with TRBD2. V lost 3 bases, J lost 2 bases, and 7 bases stayed unmatched. The germline V gene has CDR1 DFQATT and CDR2 SNEGSKA (reference sequence). This CDR3 contains 16 residues. The chain's CDR3 is CSASLASGGLTDTQYF. For the CDR3, the DNA is TGCAGTGCTAGTCTAGCTAGCGGGGGGCTCACAGATACGCAGTATTTT.

The chain joins TRBV21-1 to TRBJ2-7; the tabulated D call, TRBD2, remains unverified against the DNA. TRBV21-1 is reported as a pseudogene. The CDR3 consists of 17 residues. The CDR3 sequence is CASSNRLAGNKSYEQYF. In DNA form, the CDR3 reads TGTGCCAGCAGCAACAGGCTAGCGGGGAATAAATCCTACGAGCAGTACTTC.

This clone was observed once. The CDR3 DNA reads TGTGCCAGCAGCCTTACCCTAGCGGGGGCCAGCACAGATACGCAGTATTTT. Its protein product is CASSLTLAGASTDTQYF. The rearrangement links TRBV9 to TRBJ2-3; TRBD2 aligns across 10 bases. Per the germline V gene, CDR1 is SGDLS and CDR2 is YYNGEE. The V and J ends lost 4 bases and 0 bases, in that order; junction bases with no gene match: 8. The CDR3 contains 17 residues.

The CDR3 nucleotides are TGCGCCAGCAGCCGAGGACAGGAACTAAATGAGCAGTTCTTC. Its translation: CASSRGQELNEQFF. V is TRBV5-1 and J is TRBJ2-1, with 7 bases lining up with TRBD1. The V gene's germline CDR1 is SGHRS and CDR2 YFSETQ. This CDR3 has 14 amino acids. Trimming at V came to 4 bases and at J to 7 bases, leaving 8 bases not matched to a gene.

The gene calls are TRBV19 and TRBJ2-2, with a tentative D call TRBD2 (7 bases). CDR1 is LNHDA, CDR2 SQIVND, per germline (reference sequence). V lost 0 bases and J lost 1, with 12 bases in between. CDR3 length equals 17 residues. CDR3 nucleotide sequence: TGTGCCAGTAGTATAGATCCGGGGGGCAGGAACACCGGGGAGCTGTTTTTT. Residues: CASSIDPGGRNTGELFF.

The V and J genes are TRBV6-5 and TRBJ1-2, with D perhaps TRBD1 (5 bases). Germline assignment: CDR1 MNHEY and CDR2 SVGAGI. The CDR3 has 13 residues. V was trimmed by 7 bases and J by 2 bases, leaving 11 bases between them. CDR3 loop: CASTGSGNYGYTF. CDR3 DNA sequence: TGTGCCAGCACAGGGTCAGGGAACTATGGCTACACCTTC.

This sequence joins TRBV6-1 and TRBJ2-1; D gene unclear. V was pared by 2 bases and J by 1 base, with 6 bases between. Germline V CDR1 and CDR2: MNHNS, SASEGT. This CDR3 spans 14 amino acids. The CDR3 sequence: CASSEQASYNEQFF. The CDR3 nucleotides read TGTGCCAGCAGTGAACAGGCATCCTACAATGAGCAGTTCTTC.